The T cell receptor beta chain under discussion was sequenced for a study of blood T cell repertoires in COVID-19. Study-wide context: The United States, Italy and Spain provided the acute and convalescent COVID-19 samples. Nucleic acid was either cDNA or gDNA, and it came from T cells, B-cell-depleted T cells, or PBMCs.

Per the original methods: Amplification from reference gene primers served as the basis for estimated nucleated cell counts. Repertoires were generated with immunoSEQ multiplex PCR, while TCRdb's copy carries only in-frame clones and drops some. V and J calls and clone size are copied from that table; D and trimming were computed from the DNA. Of over 90,000 clones detected, roughly 86% appear once; the ten largest clones hold 10% to 15%. Germline lookup yields CDR1 LNHDA and CDR2 SQIVND (reference sequence). The ends were cut back, 6 bases at V and 5 bases at J, with 13 bases in the middle. The CDR3 loop spans 13 amino acids.

This receptor was taken from a woman between 55 and 75 years old in a cohort sampled during active or convalescent COVID-19. The V gene is TRBV19, the J gene TRBJ1-2; D is undetermined. Sequenced: peripheral blood. The CDR3 sequence is CASSGEPGYGYTF. CDR3 DNA sequence: TGTGCCAGTAGCGGAGAACCCGGGTATGGCTACACCTTC.